This T cell receptor (delta chain) emerged from a study of fetal and pediatric gammadelta thymocytes (dated by TCRdb to about 2022). At the level of the whole study: The bulk gammadelta thymocyte repertoires combined previously published and newly generated, unpublished data and were used to strengthen a single-cell study of gammadelta thymocyte development. In total, the bulk gammadelta thymocyte repertoire set covered around ten subjects, made up of 7 pediatric thymus donors and 3 fetal thymus donors. Bulk gammadelta thymocyte repertoires combined previously published data (refs 27,28) with unpublished data. Bulk TCR repertoire data were added to increase subject numbers and strengthen the CDR3 publicity analysis. Overall study outcomes, separate from this receptor: Compared with post-natal repertoires, fetal gammadelta thymocyte repertoires had previously been reported to be enriched for TRDV2, TRGV8 and TRGV9 usage, low N additions and public CDR3s.

This clone counts as medium-sized (0.01 to 0.1%). What antigen it recognizes has not been identified. No quality values exist for individual bases; no much larger clone is one base distant. Sequencing relied on an Illumina MiSeq. For the original study's pipeline: To analyze publicity, the Vgamma9Vdelta2 and nonVgamma9Vdelta2 bulk CDR3 files from each subject were merged so that every subject had one combined repertoire. CDR3 publicity was given a score from 0 to 19 by checking each amino acid sequence across 9 single-cell datasets and some 11 bulk repertoires with base R and dplyr. Via CATT, TCRdb reprocessed the public reads, and rows with identical DNA were then joined. The V and J calls reflect TCRdb's pipeline rather than the authors' work. This sample is represented by 2,000 or so delta-chain clones; about 22% of them were singletons. In total, the top ten clones hold approximately 4.5% of the sample.

Reading the germline V gene gives CDR1 TSWWSYY and CDR2 QGS. V ends up 2 bases short and J 4 bases short, with an unmatched junction base count of 15. From the cysteine up to the phenylalanine, the CDR3 has a length of 18 residues. Only the CDR3 portion is preserved as DNA: 54 bases, with reading frame beginning at the first base. Thymocytes were stained with Zombie NIR viability dye and antibodies against CD3 (UCHT1), TCRgammadelta (11F2), TCRVgamma9 (IMMU360) and TCRVdelta2 (IMMU389). TRD and TRG CDR3 repertoires were generated in bulk, separately, from sorted Vgamma9Vdelta2 and nonVgamma9Vdelta2 gammadelta thymocytes obtained from human fetal and pediatric thymuses. Pediatric thymus tissue was collected in Belgium from children having cardiac surgery. Pediatric thymus donors in the study were aged between about 1 and 12 years. As previously described, thymic cell suspensions were prepared from both fetal and post-natal thymuses. NonVgamma9Vdelta2 thymocytes were sorted as CD3+ gammadeltaTCR+ cells lacking the Vgamma9+Vdelta2+ phenotype. Cells were sorted on a FACS Aria III cell sorter (BD Biosciences).

What was sequenced was non-Vgamma9Vdelta2 gamma-delta T cells from the thymus. Explained via the paper, the cell subset or site label denotes: CD3+gammadeltaTCR+ thymocytes not co-expressing Vgamma9 and Vdelta2. This sequence was found in a child who underwent cardiac surgery and was recorded as healthy. The V and J segments used are TRDV1 and TRDJ1; 8 of the junction bases match TRDD3. This receptor has the CDR3 CALGEALGIPSYSDKLIF. The bases read TGTGCTCTTGGGGAAGCTCTGGGGATACCTTCTTATAGCGATAAACTCATCTTT.